This passage covers 5 T cell receptor beta chains from one sample sequenced in a study of response to subunit inactivated influenza vaccine. TCRdb ran MiXCR on the RT-PCR reads and lists one entry per CDR3 protein. The sample has fewer than 700,000 distinct CDR3 sequences, roughly 13% seen once. The starting material was PBMCs from blood, obtained more than 35 days after vaccination. These receptors were collected from a man aged 45-60 years who received an inactivated influenza vaccine.

The V gene is TRBV4-3, the J gene TRBJ1-2; a possible D gene is TRBD1 (5 bases). Germline V gene data show CDR1 as LGHNA and CDR2 as YSLEER. This CDR3 spans 16 amino acids. Trimming shortened V by 5 bases and J by 0 bases, and 16 bases separated the two germline ends. CDR3 region: CASSYSQGQSNYGYTF. The CDR3, as DNA: TGCGCCAGCAGCTACTCCCAGGGCCAATCTAACTATGGCTACACCTTC.

This clonotype occurred a few times. The chain employs TRBV5-1 and TRBJ1-4; no clear D. This CDR3 has 14 amino acids. Trimming removed 4 bases at V and 10 bases at J, with 17 bases between. Looked up from germline, CDR1 is SGHRS and CDR2 is YFSETQ. CDR3 nucleotide sequence: TGCGCCAGCAGCCCCCAGCCCGGGGATGGAAAACTGTTTTTT. As protein: CASSPQPGDGKLFF.

This clonotype was seen more than once but under ten times. The gene calls are TRBV7-2 and TRBJ2-3; 15 bases match TRBD2. CDR3 length: 16 residues. Germline values: CDR1 SGHTA, CDR2 FQGNSA. The V gene end was trimmed by 5 bases and the J gene end by 8 bases; junction bases not matched to a gene: 8. CDR3 nucleotide sequence: TGTGCCAGCAGCGCCACCGGGACTAGCGGGGGGTTTACGCAGTATTTT. This codes for CASSATGTSGGFTQYF. Looking up the rest from reference TRBV7-2 and TRBJ2-3 gives the full variable domain: GAGVSQSPSNKVTEKGKDVELRCDPISGHTALYWYRQSLGQGLEFLIYFQGNSAPDKSGLPSDRFSAERTGGSVSTLTIQRTQQEDSAVYLCASSATGTSGGFTQYFGPGTRLTVL.

The chain links TRBV5-6 to TRBJ2-1, with D possibly TRBD1 on 6 matching bases. V was clipped by 4 bases and J by 3 bases, with 17 bases between them. There are 16 residues in the CDR3. Germline V gene data show CDR1 as SGHDT and CDR2 as YYEEEE. CDR3 sequence reads: CASSPIRGQLYNEQFF. CDR3 bases: TGTGCCAGCAGCCCAATAAGAGGACAGCTCTACAATGAGCAGTTCTTC.

The sample holds a few counts of this clonotype. The J gene is TRBJ2-1, the V gene TRBV25-1, with TRBD1 matching 7 bases. The junction had 8 bases not matched to a gene; V was cut back by 8 bases and J by 7 bases. This CDR3 has 13 amino acids. Germline CDR1 reads MGHDK; CDR2 reads SYGVNS. CDR3 amino acids: CASGPGGFNEQFF. The CDR3 bases are TGTGCCAGCGGCCCAGGGGGATTTAATGAGCAGTTCTTC.